This T cell receptor beta chain was captured in a study of T cell repertoires in cytomegalovirus infection. Study details: Used in the study were CMV epitopes, some recently identified and HLA-C-restricted, others well-studied and HLA-B-restricted. Through public TCR beta signatures, both CMV infection and matching HLA type were indicated.

CDR3 length: 16 residues. Looked up from germline, CDR1 is SGHKS and CDR2 is YYEKEE (reference sequence). The ends lost 4 bases at V and 5 bases at J; junction bases unmatched: 6. Study-wide points: Ex vivo, HLA-C-restricted CMV-specific TCR beta clonotypes prevailed over the rest of the response.

As to this clonotype: Its matching antigen is unknown.

TCRdb ran MiXCR on the reads and lists one entry per CDR3 protein. The data show 830,000 or so distinct CDR3 sequences, approximately 30% seen once. The chain couples TRBV5-5 to TRBJ1-4, with 12 bases matching TRBD1. This receptor was obtained from a human donor in good health (CMV status not recorded). Some clones in this sample may be carry-over from other donors' samples. The input for sequencing was cultured CD8+ T cells from PBMCs, taken from culture after CMV antigen stimulation. CDR3 region: CASSLGTGGLNEKLFF. CDR3 in DNA: TGTGCCAGCAGCCTTGGGACAGGGGGCTTGAATGAAAAACTGTTTTTT.